These 21 T cell receptor beta chains were sequenced from one sample in a study of vaccination and CD4 T cells after COVID-19. Treatment: roughly 11-day PBMC culture with coronavirus spike peptide pools or control peptides (ViraFEST assay). Sequencing of cultured CD4+ T cell DNA used the Oncomine TCR Beta short-read assay. One entry per CDR3 protein, called by TCRdb with MiXCR from the PCR reads. This table holds about 21,000 distinct CDR3 sequences, around 68% found once. No antigens are known for them. The sample consisted of CD4+ T cells from blood, cultured in vitro, taken before SARS-CoV-2 vaccination. These receptors all come from a human donor who received a COVID-19 vaccine.

This chain uses TRBV2 with TRBJ2-2; 7 bases map to TRBD1. The trim removed 6 bases at V and 4 bases at J, leaving 26 bases unmatched. The germline gives CDR1 SNHLY, CDR2 FYNNEI. CDR3 length: 21 amino acids. The CDR3 sequence is CASRRTRQGQLLRAGTGELFF. As DNA, the CDR3 is TGTGCCAGCAGGAGAACTCGACAGGGACAGCTGCTGAGAGCTGGCACCGGGGAGCTGTTTTTT.

V is TRBV7-6 and J is TRBJ1-5; D remains unclear. This CDR3 is built from 15 residues. V was cut by 2 bases and J by 0 bases, with 8 bases left in between. Per the germline V gene, CDR1 is SGHVS and CDR2 is FNYEAQ. The CDR3 bases are TGTGCCAGCAGCTTAAGGTCCATTAGCAATCAGCCCCAGCATTTT. As protein: CASSLRSISNQPQHF.

The J gene is TRBJ1-2, the V gene TRBV20-1; 11 bases match TRBD1. In germline, CDR1 is DFQATT, CDR2 SNEGSKA (reference sequence). The CDR3 has 13 residues. The trim removed 7 bases at V and 3 bases at J, leaving 4 bases unmatched. CDR3 coding DNA: TGCAGTGTAGGACAGGGGGCCGACTATGGCTACACCTTC. The encoded protein is CSVGQGADYGYTF.

This clonotype was detected a few times. V usage is TRBV20-1 and J usage is TRBJ1-3; no clear D gene. The CDR3 runs 19 residues. Germline V gene lookup returns CDR1 DFQATT and CDR2 SNEGSKA (reference sequence). V dropped 2 bases and J dropped 0 bases, with 23 bases sitting between them. The CDR3 region is CSARPPAPTPPYSGNTIYF. CDR3 nucleotide sequence: TGCAGTGCTAGACCGCCGGCCCCCACTCCCCCTTACTCTGGAAACACCATATATTTT.

This clonotype has only a few counts. This rearrangement joins TRBV19 to TRBJ1-5; no clear D. Per the germline V gene, CDR1 is LNHDA and CDR2 is SQIVND (reference sequence). The CDR3 extends over 14 amino acids. Trimming removed 2 bases at V and 1 base at J, with 6 bases between. The CDR3 protein is CASSIMMSNQPQHF. CDR3 sequence (DNA): TGTGCCAGTAGTATAATGATGAGCAATCAGCCCCAGCATTTT.

V usage is TRBV24-1 and J usage is TRBJ2-3; tentatively, D is TRBD1 (5 bases). The CDR3 totals 16 residues. Trimming cost V 5 bases and J 2 bases, with 16 bases left between them. The germline CDR1 and CDR2 sequences are KGHDR and SFDVKD. Here the CDR3 reads CATSVKGQAFTDTQYF. The CDR3, as DNA: TGTGCCACCAGTGTAAAGGGGCAGGCGTTCACAGATACGCAGTATTTT.

The chain links TRBV2 to TRBJ1-5, with 9 bases aligning to TRBD1. This CDR3 region has 13 residues. V dropped 6 bases and J dropped 7; count of bases not matched to a gene: 4. Germline V CDR1 and CDR2: SNHLY, FYNNEI. This CDR3 reads CASREDRGQPQHF. CDR3 coding DNA: TGTGCCAGCAGAGAGGACAGGGGACAGCCCCAGCATTTT.

The CDR3 bases are TGCGCCAGCAGTGAAAGGCCGAACTATGGCTACACCTTC. The encoded protein is CASSERPNYGYTF. The chain combines TRBV10-1 with TRBJ1-2; no reliable D call. This CDR3 has 13 residues. In germline, CDR1 is WNHNN, CDR2 SYGVQD (reference sequence). Trimming removed 3 bases at V and 2 bases at J, with 7 bases between.

This CDR3 reads CASSEVRVHSGANVLTF. CDR3 DNA: TGTGCCAGCAGTGAAGTCCGGGTCCACTCTGGGGCCAACGTCCTGACTTTC. This chain uses TRBV2 with TRBJ2-6, with D unresolved. Germline values: CDR1 SNHLY, CDR2 FYNNEI. The CDR3 has 17 amino acids. V was shortened by 1 base and J by 0 bases, with 10 bases between the two germline ends.

This rearrangement joins TRBV6-1 to TRBJ1-5; 7 nucleotides align to TRBD1. Per the germline V gene, CDR1 is MNHNS and CDR2 is SASEGT. The CDR3 loop spans 14 amino acids. Trimming removed 6 bases from V and 5 bases from J; junction bases left unmatched: 7. DNA for the CDR3: TGTGCCAGCAGAAGGGGACAGATCGATCAGCCCCAGCATTTT. Amino acids: CASRRGQIDQPQHF.

The V gene is TRBV2, the J gene TRBJ2-7; TRBD1 agrees at 9 bases. With 8 bases clipped from V and 7 bases from J, the junction kept 12 bases outside the gene matches. The CDR3 is 14 amino acids. Germline CDR1 reads SNHLY; CDR2 reads FYNNEI. CDR3: CASLETGGSWEQYF. CDR3 bases: TGTGCCAGCCTTGAGACAGGGGGGTCTTGGGAGCAGTACTTC.

In nucleotides, the CDR3 is TGTGCCAGTAGTATTGGCCCCGATTCAGAGCAGTACTTC. Amino acid sequence: CASSIGPDSEQYF. This sequence joins TRBV19 and TRBJ2-7; no reliable D call. The CDR3 loop spans 13 amino acids. Trimming removed 3 bases from V and 7 bases from J, with 13 bases in between. Germline CDR1 and CDR2: LNHDA and SQIVND (reference sequence).

The gene calls are TRBV21-1 and TRBJ1-6. TRBV21-1 constitutes a pseudogene. The CDR3 spans 18 residues. The CDR3 reads CASSLLSALSSYNSPLHF. The CDR3 DNA reads TGTGCCAGCAGCCTACTATCGGCCTTGAGCTCCTATAATTCACCCCTCCACTTT.

This clonotype was detected only once. This sequence joins TRBV4-2 and TRBJ1-1; D ambiguous. The CDR3 runs to 13 residues. The V end lost 3 bases, the J end lost 4 bases, and 9 bases lay between the germline ends. In germline, CDR1 is LGHNA, CDR2 YNFKEQ. The CDR3 loop reads CASSQAGVTEAFF. The CDR3 DNA is TGTGCCAGCAGCCAGGCTGGGGTCACTGAAGCTTTCTTT.

This chain links TRBV19 with TRBJ1-6; 8 bases align to TRBD1. With V trimmed by 5 bases and J by 6 bases, 6 bases remained unmatched. Germline CDR1 and CDR2: LNHDA and SQIVND (reference sequence). This CDR3 contains 15 residues. For the CDR3, the DNA is TGTGCCAGTAGTCCCCAACAGGGGGTTAATTCACCCCTCCACTTT. Residues: CASSPQQGVNSPLHF. Using reference TRBV19 and TRBJ1-6 for the parts outside the CDR3, the full variable domain is DGGITQSPKYLFRKEGQNVTLSCEQNLNHDAMYWYRQDPGQGLRLIYYSQIVNDFQKGDIAEGYSVSREKKESFPLTVTSAQKNPTAFYLCASSPQQGVNSPLHFGNGTRLTVT.

This rearrangement joins TRBV7-8 to TRBJ2-7, with D maybe TRBD1 (6 bases). Per the germline V gene, CDR1 is SGHVS and CDR2 is FQNEAQ. This CDR3 contains 14 residues. Trimming took off 2 bases at V and 5 bases at J, with 13 bases between the two ends. The CDR3 spells CASSLQQGHDEQYF. The CDR3 coding sequence is TGTGCCAGCAGCTTACAACAGGGCCATGACGAGCAGTACTTC.

This clonotype was observed a handful of times. The CDR3 DNA is TGTGCCAGCAGCCTCCAGGGGGTCATTCAGTACTTC. This gives the protein CASSLQGVIQYF. This chain connects TRBV7-9 to TRBJ2-4, with 7 bases aligning to TRBD1. The CDR3 runs 12 residues. The V gene's germline CDR1 is SEHNR and CDR2 FQNEAQ (reference sequence). Trimming removed 5 bases from V and 9 bases from J; junction bases left unmatched: 4.

The V and J genes are TRBV10-3 and TRBJ1-1, with D tentatively TRBD1 (5 bases). Germline assignment: CDR1 ENHRY and CDR2 SYGVKD. The ends were cut back, 10 bases at V and 3 bases at J, with 12 bases in the middle. The CDR3 totals 12 residues. CDR3 in amino acids: CATTRGDTEAFF. The DNA of the CDR3 is TGTGCCACCACCCGGGGCGACACTGAAGCTTTCTTT.

The table lists this clonotype with a few counts. The chain has TRBV24-1 and TRBJ2-1, with 9 bases lining up with TRBD1. After removal of 10 bases from V and 0 bases from J, the junction contained 3 bases not matched to a gene. Germline-derived CDR1 and CDR2 are KGHDR and SFDVKD. This CDR3 region has 14 residues. In nucleotides, the CDR3 is TGTGCCACTGGACAGGGGAGCTCCTACAATGAGCAGTTCTTC. Its protein product is CATGQGSSYNEQFF.

This clonotype occurred once. This chain uses TRBV20-1 with TRBJ2-5; 8 bases are shared with TRBD1. CDR3 size: 13 residues. The germline gives CDR1 DFQATT, CDR2 SNEGSKA (reference sequence). V dropped 3 bases and J dropped 9; count of bases not matched to a gene: 9. The CDR3 DNA reads TGCAGTGCTAGTTTCGGCACAGGGGGTCCCCAGTACTTC. This sequence encodes CSASFGTGGPQYF.

This chain connects TRBV5-8 to TRBJ2-2; perhaps TRBD2 as D (5 bases). CDR3 size: 15 residues. The V gene lost 0 bases and the J gene lost 3 bases, with 9 bases spanning the gap. Germline-derived CDR1 and CDR2 are SGHTS and YDEGEE. CDR3 sequence (DNA): TGTGCCAGCAGCTTGGCCCTAGCTCACACCGGGGAGCTGTTTTTT. Residues: CASSLALAHTGELFF.